This T cell receptor (beta chain) was documented in a study of a mutant IDH1 vaccine in newly diagnosed glioma. Indicated time point: week 11, during vaccination. The vaccine gave 300 ug of a 20-mer mutant IDH1 peptide subcutaneously per dose. TCRdb's table, derived via immunoSEQ multiplex PCR, lists solely in-frame clones and lacks some. The profile shows 60,000 to 75,000 clones, roughly four fifths of them singletons. Germline CDR1 and CDR2: MNHEY and SMNVEV (reference sequence). The V and J ends lost 5 bases and 8 bases respectively, with 15 bases between them. CDR3 length: 13 amino acids. A word on this clone: The antigen is not known.

This clonotype was sampled from a young man with glioma. This material consisted of PBMCs, taken from a glioma patient whose treatment included an IDH1 peptide vaccine. The chain recombines TRBV27 with TRBJ1-2; a possible D gene is TRBD1 (5 bases). The CDR3 is CASSPLREGGYTF. CDR3 DNA sequence: TGTGCCAGCAGTCCACTAAGGGAGGGGGGCTACACCTTC.